These 13 T cell receptor beta chains were sequenced from one sample in a study of T cell responses to AZD1222 COVID-19 vaccine. The repertoire was sequenced with immunoSEQ multiplex PCR; TCRdb's copy has only in-frame clones and lacks some. The sample has 95,000 to 150,000 clones, more than 85% seen once; the top ten hold about 5%. Sequencing was performed on peripheral blood, taken 28 days after the second AZD1222 dose. These receptors all come from an adult who received the AZD1222 COVID-19 vaccine.

The genes are TRBV6-2 or TRBV6-3 and TRBJ2-2; no definite D call. Per germline, CDR1 MNHEY and CDR2 SVGEGT. The V end lost 4 bases, the J end lost 4 bases, and 10 bases lay between the germline ends. The CDR3 loop spans 14 amino acids. The CDR3 reads CASSFAVRTGELFF. CDR3 nucleotide sequence: TGTGCCAGCAGTTTCGCGGTCCGCACCGGGGAGCTGTTTTTT.

The genes are TRBV7-6 and TRBJ1-3, with D tentatively TRBD1 (6 bases). The CDR3 sequence is 15 residues long. Trimming removed 0 bases at V and 3 bases at J, with 9 bases between. CDR1 is SGHVS and CDR2 is FNYEAQ in the germline V gene. CDR3 sequence: CASSLAQGNGNTIYF. The CDR3 DNA follows: TGTGCCAGCAGCTTAGCGCAGGGGAATGGAAACACCATATATTTT.

The chain is built from TRBV19 and TRBJ2-2; TRBD2 matches at 7 bases. The CDR3 sequence is 15 residues long. V was clipped by 1 base and J by 2 bases; unmatched bases: 1. Germline V gene data show CDR1 as LNHDA and CDR2 as SQIVND (reference sequence). The CDR3: CASSIGGGNTGELFF. For the CDR3, the DNA is TGTGCCAGTAGTATAGGCGGGGGAAACACCGGGGAGCTGTTTTTT.

The chain recombines TRBV19 with TRBJ1-2; TRBD1 agrees at 8 bases. The CDR3 is made up of 15 amino acids. From germline, CDR1 is LNHDA and CDR2 SQIVND (reference sequence). With V trimmed by 1 base and J by 7 bases, 8 bases remained unmatched. Here the CDR3 reads CASSIAGRGLGGYTF. In DNA, the CDR3 is TGTGCCAGTAGTATAGCTGGCAGGGGGCTAGGTGGCTACACCTTC. Variable domain in full (rest from reference TRBV19 and TRBJ1-2): DGGITQSPKYLFRKEGQNVTLSCEQNLNHDAMYWYRQDPGQGLRLIYYSQIVNDFQKGDIAEGYSVSREKKESFPLTVTSAQKNPTAFYLCASSIAGRGLGGYTFGSGTRLTVV.

The chain recombines TRBV29-1 with TRBJ1-4, with 11 nucleotides matching TRBD1. V lost 7 bases to trimming and J lost 7 bases; unmatched junction nucleotides: 5. Germline V lookup: CDR1 SQVTM, CDR2 ANQGSEA. CDR3 length: 13 residues. The CDR3 DNA sequence: TGCAGCGCCCGGACAGGGGGCGTTGAAAAACTGTTTTTT. It translates to CSARTGGVEKLFF.

V is TRBV5-8 and J is TRBJ1-5; D remains ambiguous. The V end lost 1 base, the J end lost 4 bases, and 6 bases lay between the germline ends. The CDR3 loop spans 13 amino acids. CDR1 and CDR2 from the germline V gene are SGHTS and YDEGEE. The DNA of the CDR3 is TGTGCCAGCAGCTTGCAGGAAAATCAGCCCCAGCATTTT. Translating it yields CASSLQENQPQHF.

V gene TRBV7-2 combines with J gene TRBJ2-7; D is possibly TRBD1 (5 bases). Trimming cost V 5 bases and J 5 bases, with 22 bases left between them. CDR3 length: 16 residues. The germline V gene encodes CDR1 SGHTA and CDR2 FQGNSA. The CDR3: CASSRRDGQGNHEQYF. Here the CDR3 DNA reads TGTGCCAGCAGCCGGAGAGATGGGCAGGGTAACCACGAGCAGTACTTC.

The chain links TRBV6-2 or TRBV6-3 to TRBJ2-3; TRBD2 matches at 10 bases. J lost 7 bases, V lost 5 bases, and 6 bases had no gene match. Germline V gene lookup returns CDR1 MNHEY and CDR2 SVGEGT. There are 14 residues in the CDR3. CDR3 sequence reads: CASSRAGGPYTQYF. The CDR3 DNA sequence: TGTGCCAGCAGTCGAGCGGGGGGGCCATATACGCAGTATTTT.

CDR3 in DNA: TGTGCCAGCAGCAACCGGGACAGGGGATATGAAGAGCAGTACTTC. Translating it yields CASSNRDRGYEEQYF. The chain joins TRBV5-4 to TRBJ2-7, with 10 positions matching TRBD1. CDR1 and CDR2 (germline): SGHNT, YYREEE (reference sequence). V gave up 4 bases and J gave up 7 bases; unmatched junction bases: 11. The CDR3 loop spans 15 amino acids.

This clone was seen just once. The chain employs TRBV5-5 and TRBJ1-1; D gene uncertain. Germline values: CDR1 SGHKS, CDR2 YYEKEE (reference sequence). The CDR3 has 13 amino acids. V was trimmed by 0 bases and J by 0 bases, leaving 3 bases between them. CDR3 protein: CASSLGMNTEAFF. The CDR3, as DNA: TGTGCCAGCAGCTTGGGGATGAACACTGAAGCTTTCTTT.

The chain carries TRBV5-1 and TRBJ2-2; 11 bases agree with TRBD2. Germline V lookup: CDR1 SGHRS, CDR2 YFSETQ. This CDR3 region has 18 residues. V dropped 3 bases and J dropped 3; count of bases not matched to a gene: 10. Here the CDR3 DNA reads TGCGCCAGCAGCTACGGACTAGCGGGCGGGCGATACACCGGGGAGCTGTTTTTT. This translates into CASSYGLAGGRYTGELFF.

The rearrangement uses TRBV5-6 and TRBJ1-4, with a tentative D call TRBD1 (5 bases). The CDR3 totals 15 residues. Trimming took off 4 bases at V and 4 bases at J, with 14 bases between the two ends. The V gene's germline CDR1 is SGHDT and CDR2 YYEEEE. The CDR3, as DNA: TGTGCCAGCAGCCGGGGCGGTGGAATTAATGAAAAACTGTTTTTT. Protein sequence: CASSRGGGINEKLFF.

This clone was observed once. The V and J genes are TRBV5-1 and TRBJ2-7; tentatively, D is TRBD2 (6 bases). Germline CDR1 reads SGHRS; CDR2 reads YFSETQ. Trimming left V 4 bases short and J 0 bases short, with 14 bases between. This CDR3 comprises 15 residues. The CDR3 protein is CASSPRAGSSYEQYF. CDR3 nucleotide sequence: TGCGCCAGCAGCCCCCGTGCGGGGAGCTCCTACGAGCAGTACTTC. Variable domain in full (rest from reference TRBV5-1 and TRBJ2-7): KAGVTQTPRYLIKTRGQQVTLSCSPISGHRSVSWYQQTPGQGLQFLFEYFSETQRNKGNFPGRFSGRQFSNSRSEMNVSTLELGDSALYLCASSPRAGSSYEQYFGPGTRLTVT.